These 9 T cell receptor beta chains originate from one sample sequenced in a study of PD-L1 blockade in urothelial cancer. The time point is: pretreatment peripheral blood. Produced via immunoSEQ multiplex PCR; TCRdb's table is partial and in-frame only. This table holds tens of thousands of clones, about 90% found once. The material was PBMCs, obtained around atezolizumab (anti-PD-L1) treatment. These receptors all come from a man in his fifties or sixties with urothelial cancer.

This clone was recorded only once. J is TRBJ2-1 and V is TRBV30; possible D gene TRBD1, 6 bases. In germline, CDR1 is GTSNPN, CDR2 SVGIG (reference sequence). CDR3 length equals 13 residues. Trimming removed 0 bases from V and 9 bases from J, with 12 bases in between. CDR3 nucleotide sequence: TGTGCCTGGAGTGTGGGGGCCGTGGGTGAGCAGTTCTTC. Its translation: CAWSVGAVGEQFF.

The rearrangement links TRBV4-2 to TRBJ2-5; D is uncertain. Trimming left V 0 bases short and J 3 bases short, with 11 bases between. Germline lookup yields CDR1 LGHNA and CDR2 YNFKEQ. This CDR3 comprises 15 residues. CDR3 amino acids: CASSQDWAKEETQYF. DNA of the CDR3: TGTGCCAGCAGCCAAGATTGGGCTAAAGAAGAGACCCAGTACTTC.

The chain combines TRBV4-1 with TRBJ2-1; 7 bases match TRBD1. Germline CDR1 MGHRA, CDR2 YSYEKL. The CDR3 runs to 13 residues. The V and J ends lost 3 bases and 8 bases, in that order; junction bases with no gene match: 4. CDR3 bases: TGCGCCAGCAGCCATGAAGGGGGCGATGAGCAGTTCTTC. This encodes CASSHEGGDEQFF.

This clone was seen once. V usage is TRBV6-4 and J usage is TRBJ1-5; possibly TRBD1 for D (6 bases). Trimming took off 6 bases at V and 4 bases at J, with 22 bases between the two ends. The germline gives CDR1 MRHNA, CDR2 SNTAGT. The CDR3 is made up of 17 amino acids. The CDR3 spells CASRAGVYPLGNQPQHF. The DNA of the CDR3 is TGTGCCAGCAGGGCAGGGGTGTACCCCCTCGGGAATCAGCCCCAGCATTTT.

The CDR3 sequence: CASSGRAGYEQYF. The DNA for the CDR3 is TGTGCCAGCAGCGGGAGGGCCGGTTACGAGCAGTACTTC. The rearrangement links TRBV6-1 to TRBJ2-7; 8 nucleotides align to TRBD2. Trimming removed 6 bases from V and 4 bases from J; junction bases left unmatched: 5. The CDR3 has 13 residues. Per germline, CDR1 MNHNS and CDR2 SASEGT.

The chain links TRBV4-3 to TRBJ2-1, with 14 bases fitting TRBD2. The length of the CDR3 is 22 residues. With V trimmed by 1 base and J by 6 bases, 20 bases remained unmatched. Per germline, CDR1 LGHNA and CDR2 YSLEER. The CDR3 protein is CASSQGVLRGLAGDMGPNEQFF. As DNA, the CDR3 is TGCGCCAGCAGCCAAGGGGTATTACGGGGACTAGCGGGAGATATGGGACCCAATGAGCAGTTCTTC.

The CDR3 region is CASWPGGRVGEQFF. Written as DNA, the CDR3 is TGTGCCAGCTGGCCCGGGGGGAGAGTGGGTGAGCAGTTCTTC. The rearrangement uses TRBV28 and TRBJ2-1; TRBD2 aligns across 7 bases. Germline V gene sequence: CDR1 MDHEN, CDR2 SYDVKM. The CDR3 is 14 residues long. The ends lost 8 bases at V and 9 bases at J; junction bases unmatched: 13.

V is TRBV7-2 and J is TRBJ1-5, with TRBD1 matching over 8 bases. The V and J ends lost 0 bases and 5 bases, in that order; junction bases with no gene match: 6. The V gene's germline CDR1 is SGHTA and CDR2 FQGNSA. This CDR3 spans 16 amino acids. This chain's CDR3 is CASSLAPGQGYQPQHF. CDR3 nucleotides: TGTGCCAGCAGCTTAGCGCCAGGACAGGGATATCAGCCCCAGCATTTT.

The CDR3 region is CASSRSLTSGSGEQFF. The CDR3 nucleotides read TGTGCCAGCAGCCGATCCCTGACTAGCGGTAGTGGGGAGCAGTTCTTC. The chain is built from TRBV5-8 and TRBJ2-1, with 9 nucleotides matching TRBD2. The CDR3 extends over 16 amino acids. The V gene's germline CDR1 is SGHTS and CDR2 YDEGEE. V was clipped by 4 bases and J by 10 bases; unmatched bases: 15.